This T cell receptor beta chain was sequenced in a study of T cells in Graves' hyperthyroidism and ophthalmopathy. Amplified TCR beta CDR3 regions derived from RNA transcripts. A first-round RT-PCR of the TCR CDR3 used the HTBI primer set. A single record per CDR3 protein comes from TCRdb applying MiXCR to the multiplex PCR reads. The table records 500,000 to 750,000 distinct CDR3 sequences, around 14% of them present only once. This clonotype was recorded many times. This CDR3 is built from 12 residues. The junction had 2 bases not matched to a gene; V was cut back by 5 bases and J by 2 bases. Per germline, CDR1 SQVTM and CDR2 ANQGSEA.

Sequenced: blood. This receptor was identified in a woman under 30 with Graves' ophthalmopathy. The chain combines TRBV29-1 with TRBJ1-1; 7 bases are a match to TRBD1. The CDR3 region is CSVWDRNTEAFF. The CDR3 DNA reads TGCAGCGTTTGGGACAGAAACACTGAAGCTTTCTTT.